Listed below are T cell receptor beta chains from one sample, sequenced in a study of control samples from healthy donors and cancer patients. Produced via immunoSEQ multiplex PCR; TCRdb's table is partial and in-frame only. The sample shows about 75,000 clones, about four fifths of them seen only once. The sample consisted of blood. These receptors all come from a middle-aged man in good health. Both conserved end residues are part of each CDR3. A D gene is named only where the DNA matches it firmly. Size values are once, few and many counts, or a class for expanded clones, and some rows have none.

>-|TRBJ1-2|TRBV12-3/TRBV12-4|many
TGTGCCAGCGGTGTGGCGGGTCGGGGCTACACCTTC
CASGVAGRGYTF
>TRBD1|TRBJ2-7|TRBV4-3|-
TGCGCCAGCAGCCAAGATCCTCAGGGGGCATACGAGCAGTACTTC
CASSQDPQGAYEQYF
>-|TRBJ2-6|TRBV7-3|-
TGTGCCAGCAGCTCAAAATCCCCCCCGGGACACCTTGACTCTGGGGCCAACGTCCTGACTTTC
CASSSKSPPGHLDSGANVLTF
>-|TRBJ2-3|TRBV5-6|-
TGTGCCAGCAGCCCTGAGAGGCTATCCCCAGATACGCAGTATTTT
CASSPERLSPDTQYF
>TRBD2|TRBJ2-3|TRBV11-3|-
TGTGCCAGCAGCCGCACGATAGCGGGAGCTGGAGATACGCAGTATTTT
CASSRTIAGAGDTQYF
>TRBD2|TRBJ2-3|TRBV27|-
TGTGCCAGCAGTACCTTAGCGGGAGCAGATACGCAGTATTTT
CASSTLAGADTQYF
>-|TRBJ2-3|TRBV30|-
TGTGCCTGGAGTACCCTGGCAGATACGCAGTATTTT
CAWSTLADTQYF
>-|TRBJ2-2|TRBV6-4|-
TGTGCCAGCAGTGACAGGGCCTCCACCGGGGAGCTGTTTTTT
CASSDRASTGELFF
>TRBD1|TRBJ1-6|TRBV3-1/TRBV3-2|-
TGTGCCAGCAGCCAGTGGGGGGACAGTAATTCACCCCTCCACTTT
CASSQWGDSNSPLHF
>-|TRBJ2-3|TRBV9|-
TGTGCCAGCAGCGAGCACCCCGAGGGCGGGACGAGCACAGATACGCAGTATTTT
CASSEHPEGGTSTDTQYF
>-|TRBJ2-2|TRBV19|-
TGTGCCAGTAGTATGGAAGGGTGGGTCGGTTCCGGGGAGCTGTTTTTT
CASSMEGWVGSGELFF
>-|TRBJ2-2|TRBV21-1|-
TGTGCCAGCATCTATAACAGGGAGCTGTTTTTT
CASIYNRELFF
>TRBD2|TRBJ2-2|TRBV9|few
TGTGCCAGCAGCACGGGAGGAATTGGCGGGGAGCTGTTTTTT
CASSTGGIGGELFF
>-|TRBJ1-4|TRBV30|-
TGTGCCTGGAGTTCTGCAGTTGCAACTAATGAAAAACTGTTTTTT
CAWSSAVATNEKLFF
>-|TRBJ2-7|TRBV11-3|-
TGTGCCAGCAGCCCGAGCTCCTACGAGCAGTACTTC
CASSPSSYEQYF
>-|TRBJ1-3|TRBV5-1|few
TGCGCCAGCAGCTTGTCGGGAAACACCATATATTTT
CASSLSGNTIYF
>TRBD1|TRBJ2-2|TRBV6-4|-
TGTGCCAGCAGTGAAGGGACAGGGGCCGGGGAGCTGTTTTTT
CASSEGTGAGELFF
>-|TRBJ1-5|TRBV6-2/TRBV6-3|-
TGTGCCAGCAGTTACTCGAGAAGGATAGGGAATAGCAATCAGCCCCAGCATTTT
CASSYSRRIGNSNQPQHF
>TRBD1|TRBJ1-6|TRBV5-4|-
TGTGCCAGCAGCTTAGAAGGGGGCTGGGATTCACCCCTCCACTTT
CASSLEGGWDSPLHF
>TRBD2|TRBJ2-1|TRBV7-2|-
TGTGCCAGCAGCTTAGCGCACTCGGGACTAGCGACCCTCCCTCACTACAATGAGCAGTTCTTC
CASSLAHSGLATLPHYNEQFF
>TRBD2|TRBJ2-1|TRBV5-4|once
TGTGCCAGCAGCCAGCCGACTCTAGCGGGAGGCTCCTACAATGAGCAGTTCTTC
CASSQPTLAGGSYNEQFF
>-|TRBJ2-3|TRBV12-3/TRBV12-4|-
TGTGCCAGCAGTCGCGTGGGAGATACGCAGTATTTT
CASSRVGDTQYF
>-|TRBJ2-2|TRBV7-8|-
TGTGCCAGCAGCTTCGGGACTGCCGGGGAGCTGTTTTTT
CASSFGTAGELFF
>-|TRBJ2-3|TRBV20-1|-
TGCAGTGCTGGCAGGGCGGATACGCAGTATTTT
CSAGRADTQYF
>-|TRBJ2-5|TRBV7-2|once
TGTGCCAGCAGCAACATGGGCGGGGAGACCCAGTACTTC
CASSNMGGETQYF
>-|TRBJ2-7|TRBV6-5|-
TGTGCCAGCAGCGAGGGACACCTATACGAGCAGTACTTC
CASSEGHLYEQYF
>-|TRBJ1-6|TRBV7-9|once
TGTGCCAGCAGCCCGGACAGATCCTATAATTCACCCCTCCACTTT
CASSPDRSYNSPLHF
>TRBD2|TRBJ2-7|TRBV5-6|-
TGTGCCAGCAGCCCCGGACTAGCGGGAGCTCTCTACGAGCAGTACTTC
CASSPGLAGALYEQYF
>-|TRBJ1-1|TRBV5-1|few
TGCGCCAGCAGCTTAACAGGCACTTACAACACTGAAGCTTTCTTT
CASSLTGTYNTEAFF
>-|TRBJ2-3|TRBV5-6|-
TGTGCCAGCAGCTTGTCGGGGGTCGGAGGAGATACGCAGTATTTT
CASSLSGVGGDTQYF
>TRBD1|TRBJ2-1|TRBV24-1|-
TGTGCCACCAGAAGACAGGGTCTAGGCGAGCAGTTCTTC
CATRRQGLGEQFF
>-|TRBJ2-1|TRBV7-9|-
TGTGCCAGCAGCGTCTCCGGGACTGGAGATGAGCAGTTCTTC
CASSVSGTGDEQFF
>TRBD1|TRBJ2-2|TRBV28|-
TGTGCCAGCAGTCCTCCAAAACAGGGGTCTTTTTCCGGGGAGCTGTTTTTT
CASSPPKQGSFSGELFF
>-|TRBJ2-7|TRBV6-6|-
TGTGCCAGCAGTTACTCGACCCGACGCTGGGGCGAGCAGTACTTC
CASSYSTRRWGEQYF
>-|TRBJ1-5|TRBV9|-
TGTGCCAGCAGCGTAGAAGGTGGTCAGCCCCAGCATTTT
CASSVEGGQPQHF
>TRBD1|TRBJ1-1|TRBV28|once
TGTGCCAGCGGGAGGACAGGGGGTTTCCTGAACACTGAAGCTTTCTTT
CASGRTGGFLNTEAFF
>-|TRBJ2-1|TRBV2|-
TGTGCCAGCAGGAGCGGGCCGCACAATGAGCAGTTCTTC
CASRSGPHNEQFF
>-|TRBJ2-7|TRBV18|-
TGTGCCAGCTCACCACCGAGAGGAGAGAGCTCCTACGAGCAGTACTTC
CASSPPRGESSYEQYF
>-|TRBJ2-1|TRBV5-5|once
TGTGCCAGCAGCTTGCCAGGGGAGGATGAGCAGTTCTTC
CASSLPGEDEQFF
>-|TRBJ2-3|TRBV6-5|once
TGTGCCAGCAGTTACGGCGGGATCACAGATACGCAGTATTTT
CASSYGGITDTQYF
>TRBD1|TRBJ2-5|TRBV30|-
TGTGCCGGGGAGTTGGACAGGGTAAATCGAGAGACCCAGTACTTC
CAGELDRVNRETQYF
>TRBD2|TRBJ2-4|TRBV3-1/TRBV3-2|-
TGTGCCAGCAGCACCAGCGGGAGAAACATTCAGTACTTC
CASSTSGRNIQYF
>TRBD1|TRBJ2-3|TRBV19|-
TGTGCCAGTAGTATAGTTTGGGGACAGCCGTATTTT
CASSIVWGQPYF
>-|TRBJ1-1|TRBV24-1|-
TGTGCCACCAGTGACACCCACAGGGTTGAAGCTTTCTTT
CATSDTHRVEAFF
>-|TRBJ2-1|TRBV11-3|-
TGTGCCAGCAGCTTAGATGGACAGAAGGATTACAATGAGCAGTTCTTC
CASSLDGQKDYNEQFF